This T cell receptor (beta chain) was recovered during a study of long-term antiretroviral therapy in people with HIV. Study observations and caveats: Blood collection from about 2004 to 2018 possibly occurred under older ART regimens. Diversity rose after ART but stayed below transplant donor controls.

It was version v3.0 of the immunoSEQ assay that was run at survey level. Libraries were prepared by immunoSEQ multiplex PCR; TCRdb keeps only in-frame clonotypes and omits some of them. This repertoire shows 13,000 to 15,000 clones, about 79% found once; its top ten account for over 6%. Germline CDR1 is SGDLS and CDR2 is YYNGEE. V was clipped by 2 bases and J by 1 base; unmatched bases: 10. The CDR3 spans 17 residues. As for this clone: Its antigen is unidentified.

Each contributor possessed a minimum of one pre-ART and a minimum of two post-ART PBMC samples. There were no participants with HIV treated outside the United States. The source is a young man with HIV. The V and J genes are TRBV9 and TRBJ1-2, with 8 bases aligning to TRBD1. This specimen consisted of unsorted PBMCs, obtained 0.4 years after starting antiretroviral therapy. The CDR3 loop is CASSVPGRDRYNYGYTF. CDR3 coding DNA: TGTGCCAGCAGCGTTCCCGGTCGGGACAGGTATAACTATGGCTACACCTTC.